The 7 T cell receptor beta chains in this list originate from one sample, sequenced in a study of memory CD4+ T cells and cytomegalovirus serostatus. Sequencing used immunoSEQ multiplex PCR; TCRdb keeps in-frame clones, though not all of them. The sample has 85,000 to 100,000 clones, 75% to 90% seen once. The sort gate was single viable CD3+CD4+CD8-CD45RO+ cells for memory CD4+ T cells. The sample comprised memory CD4+ T cells from blood. The receptor set was obtained from an adult in good health and CMV-seropositive.

This clone was seen only once. The gene calls are TRBV7-2 and TRBJ1-1; 7 bases align to TRBD1. The trim removed 5 bases at V and 3 bases at J, leaving 6 bases unmatched. The germline V gene has CDR1 SGHTA and CDR2 FQGNSA. The CDR3 has 14 amino acids. CDR3 DNA: TGTGCCAGCAGCATCAGACAGGGCTACACTGAAGCTTTCTTT. Its translation is CASSIRQGYTEAFF.

The chain joins TRBV18 to TRBJ1-6, with D possibly matching TRBD1 (5 bases). V was trimmed by 2 bases and J by 10 bases, leaving 15 bases between them. The length of the CDR3 is 15 residues. Germline V lookup: CDR1 KGHSH, CDR2 LQKENI. The CDR3 DNA reads TGTGCCAGCTCACCATCGGTCACAGGCGAGTCACCCCTCCACTTT. Translating gives CASSPSVTGESPLHF. Together with reference TRBV18 and TRBJ1-6, the CDR3 gives the full variable domain: NAGVMQNPRHLVRRRGQEARLRCSPMKGHSHVYWYRQLPEEGLKFMVYLQKENIIDESGMPKERFSAEFPKEGPSILRIQQVVRGDSAAYFCASSPSVTGESPLHFGNGTRLTVT.

V is TRBV9 and J is TRBJ2-1; no clear D. Germline V CDR1 and CDR2: SGDLS, YYNGEE. CDR3 size: 15 residues. V lost 4 bases and J 8 bases, leaving 19 bases between the germline ends. CDR3 nucleotide sequence: TGTGCCAGCAGCCGTGATGGGTCGCGTACGGATGAGCAGTTCTTC. Translation gives CASSRDGSRTDEQFF. Looking up the rest from reference TRBV9 and TRBJ2-1 gives the full variable domain: DSGVTQTPKHLITATGQRVTLRCSPRSGDLSVYWYQQSLDQGLQFLIQYYNGEERAKGNILERFSAQQFPDLHSELNLSSLELGDSALYFCASSRDGSRTDEQFFGPGTRLTVL.

The J gene is TRBJ2-7, the V gene TRBV5-1; possible D gene TRBD1, 5 bases. The germline gives CDR1 SGHRS, CDR2 YFSETQ. The CDR3 extends over 14 amino acids. Deletions cut 4 bases from V and 5 bases from J, with 16 bases between. The CDR3 sequence is CASSLESGWNEQYF. The CDR3 region has the DNA TGCGCCAGCAGCCTGGAATCAGGGTGGAACGAGCAGTACTTC. The variable domain in full, with the rest retrieved from reference TRBV5-1 and TRBJ2-7, is KAGVTQTPRYLIKTRGQQVTLSCSPISGHRSVSWYQQTPGQGLQFLFEYFSETQRNKGNFPGRFSGRQFSNSRSEMNVSTLELGDSALYLCASSLESGWNEQYFGPGTRLTVT.

This chain links TRBV14 with TRBJ1-2; D unresolved. CDR3 length: 13 amino acids. V gave up 2 bases and J gave up 8 bases, with 12 bases separating them. From germline, CDR1 is SGHDN and CDR2 FVKESK. For the CDR3, the DNA is TGTGCCAGCAGCCAAAGTCTGGGCTTCGGCTACACCTTC. Translation gives CASSQSLGFGYTF.

Only a few counts were recorded for this clone. The chain links TRBV6-1 to TRBJ1-2; 8 nucleotides match TRBD1. The CDR3 is 15 residues long. In germline, CDR1 is MNHNS, CDR2 SASEGT. V lost 3 bases, J lost 7 bases, and 10 bases stayed unmatched. CDR3 in DNA: TGTGCCAGCAGTGAGGACAGGGCTACTAGAAGTGGCTACACCTTC. Protein product: CASSEDRATRSGYTF.

The V and J genes are TRBV28 and TRBJ2-1; the D is unclear. There are 16 residues in the CDR3. Germline V gives CDR1 MDHEN, CDR2 SYDVKM. The ends were cut back, 2 bases at V and 5 bases at J, with 16 bases in the middle. The CDR3 is CASSLSRVVGHNEQFF. As DNA, the CDR3 is TGTGCCAGCAGTTTAAGTAGGGTTGTTGGCCACAATGAGCAGTTCTTC.